This TCR beta chain is drawn from a study of cytomegalovirus exposure and HLA in healthy donors. Findings and caveats of the study: Upon later analysis, HLA-associated TCR beta chains proved more clonally expanded than other, equally common chains. The analysis excluded some indistinguishable V segments, including TRBV6-2 and TRBV6-3.

Germline values: CDR1 SGHVS, CDR2 FQNEAQ. With 6 bases clipped from V and 4 bases from J, the junction kept 9 bases outside the gene matches. The CDR3 contains 15 residues. As for the donors, each was a healthy bone marrow donor. Of note for this clone: Its matching antigen is unknown.

Researchers ran the PCR with 60 Vbeta and 13 Jbeta primers. Sequenced by immunoSEQ multiplex PCR; TCRdb stores in-frame clones only, minus some. Counted here are some 220,000 clones, approximately 80% occurring once; the ten biggest clones make up 0.58%. This chain connects TRBV7-8 to TRBJ2-1; TRBD1 matches 7 bases. The specimen was PBMCs. The source is a woman aged 35 to 49 in good health and CMV-seronegative. The CDR3 spells CASSTPGQLYNEQFF. The CDR3 bases are TGTGCCAGCAGTACACCGGGACAGCTATACAATGAGCAGTTCTTC.